The rows below give T cell receptor beta chains drawn from one sample of a study of cytomegalovirus exposure and HLA in healthy donors. Method: immunoSEQ multiplex PCR; TCRdb's copy keeps in-frame clones and lacks some. Seen here are 110,000 or so clones, around 73% observed once, and the top ten hold 1% to 1.5%. The sample comprised PBMCs. The receptor set was obtained from a young man in good health and CMV-seronegative. The CDR3 runs from the conserved cysteine through the conserved F or W. Fields, in order: CDR3 protein, CDR3 DNA, D gene, CDR3 length, J gene, V gene, clone size. D genes are given only for firm matches. Not all rows give a size; the values are once, few, many and, for expanded clones, a class.

cdr3_aa: CASRGFIYEQYF; cdr3_nt: TGTGCGTCGCGGGGTTTTATCTACGAGCAGTACTTC; d_call: NA; cdr3_length: 12; j_call: TRBJ2-7; v_call: TRBV28; clone_size: NA
cdr3_aa: CASSLATSGSGANVLTF; cdr3_nt: TGTGCCAGCAGCTTAGCGACTAGCGGCTCTGGGGCCAACGTCCTGACTTTC; d_call: TRBD2; cdr3_length: 17; j_call: TRBJ2-6; v_call: TRBV7-9; clone_size: NA
cdr3_aa: CATSRDPGGLSGYTF; cdr3_nt: TGTGCCACCAGCAGAGATCCAGGAGGGCTCTCTGGCTACACCTTC; d_call: NA; cdr3_length: 15; j_call: TRBJ1-2; v_call: TRBV15; clone_size: NA
cdr3_aa: CASSYSAGNTEAFF; cdr3_nt: TGTGCCAGCAGTTACTCGGCAGGGAACACTGAAGCTTTCTTT; d_call: NA; cdr3_length: 14; j_call: TRBJ1-1; v_call: TRBV6-5; clone_size: NA
cdr3_aa: CASSEYPSGDIQETQYF; cdr3_nt: TGCGCCAGCAGTGAGTACCCTAGCGGGGACATCCAAGAGACCCAGTACTTC; d_call: TRBD2; cdr3_length: 17; j_call: TRBJ2-5; v_call: TRBV10-1; clone_size: NA
cdr3_aa: CASSGQLNTEAFF; cdr3_nt: TGTGCCAGCAGCGGACAGTTGAACACTGAAGCTTTCTTT; d_call: NA; cdr3_length: 13; j_call: TRBJ1-1; v_call: TRBV2; clone_size: NA
cdr3_aa: CASSYGNTGYEQYF; cdr3_nt: TGTGCCAGCAGTTACGGAAACACGGGCTACGAGCAGTACTTC; d_call: NA; cdr3_length: 14; j_call: TRBJ2-7; v_call: TRBV6-5; clone_size: NA
cdr3_aa: CASSQGNYGYTF; cdr3_nt: TGTGCCAGCAGTCAGGGGAACTATGGCTACACCTTC; d_call: NA; cdr3_length: 12; j_call: TRBJ1-2; v_call: TRBV28; clone_size: NA
cdr3_aa: CASSYRTDTEAFF; cdr3_nt: TGTGCCAGCAGTTACAGGACAGACACTGAAGCTTTCTTT; d_call: NA; cdr3_length: 13; j_call: TRBJ1-1; v_call: TRBV6-5; clone_size: NA
cdr3_aa: CASSQDTLFSGSSDTQYF; cdr3_nt: TGCGCCAGCAGCCAAGATACCCTGTTTAGCGGGTCCTCAGATACGCAGTATTTT; d_call: TRBD2; cdr3_length: 18; j_call: TRBJ2-3; v_call: TRBV4-3; clone_size: NA
cdr3_aa: CASSEGQGGKNIQYF; cdr3_nt: TGTGCCAGCAGCGAGGGACAGGGGGGCAAAAACATTCAGTACTTC; d_call: TRBD1; cdr3_length: 15; j_call: TRBJ2-4; v_call: TRBV5-6; clone_size: NA
cdr3_aa: CASMGVADTQYF; cdr3_nt: TGTGCCAGCATGGGAGTGGCAGATACGCAGTATTTT; d_call: NA; cdr3_length: 12; j_call: TRBJ2-3; v_call: TRBV28; clone_size: NA
cdr3_aa: CAIQRQGYEQYF; cdr3_nt: TGTGCCATCCAGAGACAGGGGTACGAGCAGTACTTC; d_call: TRBD1; cdr3_length: 12; j_call: TRBJ2-7; v_call: TRBV10-3; clone_size: NA
cdr3_aa: CASSPPGLGENYGYTF; cdr3_nt: TGTGCCAGCTCACCACCGGGCTTAGGGGAAAACTATGGCTACACCTTC; d_call: NA; cdr3_length: 16; j_call: TRBJ1-2; v_call: TRBV18; clone_size: NA
cdr3_aa: CASSLRTSSPYF; cdr3_nt: TGTGCCAGCAGCTTAAGGACTAGCTCCCCGTATTTT; d_call: TRBD2; cdr3_length: 12; j_call: TRBJ2-3; v_call: TRBV7-2; clone_size: few
cdr3_aa: CASSFPGLMNDYTF; cdr3_nt: TGTGCCAGCAGCTTTCCGGGACTAATGAATGACTACACCTTC; d_call: NA; cdr3_length: 14; j_call: TRBJ1-2; v_call: TRBV5-4; clone_size: NA
cdr3_aa: CAWSAAGGVDMQYF; cdr3_nt: TGTGCCTGGAGTGCAGCGGGAGGGGTAGATATGCAGTATTTT; d_call: TRBD2; cdr3_length: 14; j_call: TRBJ2-3; v_call: TRBV30; clone_size: NA
cdr3_aa: CASSLHRLAYEQYF; cdr3_nt: TGTGCCAGCAGTTTACATCGGCTAGCCTACGAGCAGTACTTC; d_call: NA; cdr3_length: 14; j_call: TRBJ2-7; v_call: TRBV28; clone_size: NA
cdr3_aa: CASSEGLAGATNTGELFF; cdr3_nt: TGTGCCAGCAGTGAGGGTCTAGCGGGAGCCACGAACACCGGGGAGCTGTTTTTT; d_call: TRBD2; cdr3_length: 18; j_call: TRBJ2-2; v_call: TRBV6-4; clone_size: NA
cdr3_aa: CASSEDTGVRNQPQHF; cdr3_nt: TGTGCCAGCAGCGAGGATACAGGGGTTCGTAATCAGCCCCAGCATTTT; d_call: TRBD1; cdr3_length: 16; j_call: TRBJ1-5; v_call: TRBV9; clone_size: NA
cdr3_aa: CASRWTRGAQNTEAFF; cdr3_nt: TGTGCCAGCCGGTGGACTCGAGGAGCCCAGAACACTGAAGCTTTCTTT; d_call: NA; cdr3_length: 16; j_call: TRBJ1-1; v_call: TRBV2; clone_size: NA
cdr3_aa: CASSRTVTGPTEAFF; cdr3_nt: TGCGCCAGCAGTCGGACCGTGACAGGGCCCACTGAAGCTTTCTTT; d_call: TRBD1; cdr3_length: 15; j_call: TRBJ1-1; v_call: TRBV10-2; clone_size: NA
cdr3_aa: CANKGNSGNTIYF; cdr3_nt: TGTGCCAACAAGGGGAACTCTGGAAACACCATATATTTT; d_call: NA; cdr3_length: 13; j_call: TRBJ1-3; v_call: TRBV6-1; clone_size: NA
cdr3_aa: CASSFPTEAATNEKLFF; cdr3_nt: TGTGCCAGCAGTTTCCCCACCGAGGCGGCAACTAATGAAAAACTGTTTTTT; d_call: NA; cdr3_length: 17; j_call: TRBJ1-4; v_call: TRBV28; clone_size: NA
cdr3_aa: CASRRRSGANTEAFF; cdr3_nt: TGTGCCAGCAGGAGGAGGTCAGGGGCGAACACTGAAGCTTTCTTT; d_call: NA; cdr3_length: 15; j_call: TRBJ1-1; v_call: TRBV7-9; clone_size: NA
cdr3_aa: CASNTPGQGTDTQYF; cdr3_nt: TGTGCCAGCAATACACCGGGACAGGGCACAGATACGCAGTATTTT; d_call: TRBD1; cdr3_length: 15; j_call: TRBJ2-3; v_call: TRBV28; clone_size: few
cdr3_aa: CASSTPGQTYEQYF; cdr3_nt: TGTGCCAGCAGTACCCCGGGACAGACCTACGAGCAGTACTTC; d_call: TRBD1; cdr3_length: 14; j_call: TRBJ2-7; v_call: TRBV6-5; clone_size: NA
cdr3_aa: CASSLSGTSGTEQFF; cdr3_nt: TGTGCCAGCAGTCTTTCCGGGACTAGCGGGACTGAGCAGTTCTTC; d_call: TRBD2; cdr3_length: 15; j_call: TRBJ2-1; v_call: TRBV6-5; clone_size: NA
cdr3_aa: CAWRQAGLNYGYTF; cdr3_nt: TGTGCCTGGAGGCAGGCGGGGTTGAACTATGGCTACACCTTC; d_call: NA; cdr3_length: 14; j_call: TRBJ1-2; v_call: TRBV30; clone_size: NA
cdr3_aa: CASSLRQGVNQPQHF; cdr3_nt: TGTGCCAGCAGTTTACGGCAGGGGGTCAATCAGCCCCAGCATTTT; d_call: TRBD1; cdr3_length: 15; j_call: TRBJ1-5; v_call: TRBV28; clone_size: NA
cdr3_aa: CASSFIGGAGEYF; cdr3_nt: TGTGCCAGCAGTTTTATCGGTGGGGCAGGGGAGTACTTC; d_call: NA; cdr3_length: 13; j_call: TRBJ2-4; v_call: TRBV28; clone_size: few
cdr3_aa: CASSYRRFSYEQYF; cdr3_nt: TGTGCCAGCAGTTACAGGAGATTTTCCTACGAGCAGTACTTC; d_call: NA; cdr3_length: 14; j_call: TRBJ2-7; v_call: TRBV6-5; clone_size: NA
cdr3_aa: CASRRQTSSYNEQFF; cdr3_nt: TGTGCCAGCAGGCGACAGACAAGCTCCTACAATGAGCAGTTCTTC; d_call: NA; cdr3_length: 15; j_call: TRBJ2-1; v_call: TRBV27; clone_size: NA
cdr3_aa: CSVTGTGGLETQYF; cdr3_nt: TGCAGCGTTACCGGGACAGGGGGCTTAGAGACCCAGTACTTC; d_call: TRBD1; cdr3_length: 14; j_call: TRBJ2-5; v_call: TRBV29-1; clone_size: NA
cdr3_aa: CSAPLDTQYF; cdr3_nt: TGCAGCGCTCCCCTCGATACGCAGTATTTT; d_call: NA; cdr3_length: 10; j_call: TRBJ2-3; v_call: TRBV29-1; clone_size: NA
cdr3_aa: CASSAGTGWNTEAFF; cdr3_nt: TGTGCCAGCAGTGCCGGGACAGGATGGAACACTGAAGCTTTCTTT; d_call: TRBD1; cdr3_length: 15; j_call: TRBJ1-1; v_call: TRBV25-1; clone_size: NA
cdr3_aa: CASSLGQPAPGANVLTF; cdr3_nt: TGCGCCAGCAGCTTGGGACAGCCGGCTCCCGGGGCCAACGTCCTGACTTTC; d_call: NA; cdr3_length: 17; j_call: TRBJ2-6; v_call: TRBV5-1; clone_size: NA